The rows below give T cell receptor beta chains drawn from one sample of a study of blood T cell repertoires in COVID-19. TCRdb's copy holds only in-frame clones and misses some; the assay was immunoSEQ multiplex PCR. The repertoire consists of 100,000 to 150,000 clones, with roughly 86% occurring once and the leading ten covering about 10%. Sequencing input: peripheral blood. Every receptor here comes from a woman in her seventies with COVID-19, enrolled during active disease. CDR3s include the opening cysteine and the closing phenylalanine or tryptophan. The D gene is left open where the match is weak. For some rows the clone size is stated as once, few or many, or as a class when expanded; others skip it.

J: TRBJ1-6
D: TRBD1
V: TRBV10-3
size: once
CDR3: CAISPGTENSPLHF
DNA: TGTGCCATCAGCCCCGGGACAGAGAATTCACCCCTCCACTTT

J: TRBJ2-7
D: TRBD1
V: TRBV3-1/TRBV3-2
size: .
CDR3: CASSPGTGLYEQYF
DNA: TGTGCCAGTTCCCCCGGGACAGGGCTCTACGAGCAGTACTTC

J: TRBJ2-7
D: TRBD2
V: TRBV7-9
size: .
CDR3: CASSPGLAARSSYEQYF
DNA: TGTGCCAGCAGCCCTGGACTAGCGGCCCGTAGCTCCTACGAGCAGTACTTC

J: TRBJ2-7
D: TRBD1
V: TRBV2
size: .
CDR3: CASSRTGYSYEQYF
DNA: TGTGCCAGCAGTAGGACAGGGTATTCCTACGAGCAGTACTTC

J: TRBJ1-2
D: TRBD1
V: TRBV11-1
size: .
CDR3: CASSSDRGNYGYTF
DNA: TGTGCCAGCAGCTCGGACAGGGGGAACTATGGCTACACCTTC

J: TRBJ2-2
D: TRBD2
V: TRBV2
size: .
CDR3: CASDRLAGGTGELFF
DNA: TGTGCCAGCGACCGACTAGCGGGAGGCACCGGGGAGCTGTTTTTT

J: TRBJ2-6
D: TRBD1
V: TRBV6-2/TRBV6-3
size: .
CDR3: CASSYSMQRTGAYSGANVLTF
DNA: TGTGCCAGCAGTTACTCGATGCAGCGGACAGGAGCCTATTCTGGGGCCAACGTCCTGACTTTC

J: TRBJ1-1
D: .
V: TRBV3-1/TRBV3-2
size: .
CDR3: CASSYTGPRTRSEAFF
DNA: TGTGCCAGCAGCTACACCGGGCCCCGAACTAGGTCTGAAGCTTTCTTT

J: TRBJ1-1
D: .
V: TRBV6-5
size: .
CDR3: CASSYNFDMNTEAFF
DNA: TGTGCCAGCAGTTACAACTTCGACATGAACACTGAAGCTTTCTTT

J: TRBJ2-7
D: .
V: TRBV19
size: once
CDR3: CASRGLDSGNYEQYF
DNA: TGTGCCAGTAGAGGATTGGACAGTGGAAACTACGAGCAGTACTTC

J: TRBJ1-6
D: .
V: TRBV9
size: .
CDR3: CASSAGGRSPLHF
DNA: TGTGCCAGCAGCGCCGGAGGTAGATCACCCCTCCACTTT

J: TRBJ1-1
D: .
V: TRBV7-3
size: .
CDR3: CASSPSGGGFYTEAFF
DNA: TGTGCCAGCAGCCCCTCGGGGGGAGGGTTTTACACTGAAGCTTTCTTT

J: TRBJ1-2
D: TRBD1
V: TRBV3-1/TRBV3-2
size: .
CDR3: CASSQVGQGYGYTF
DNA: TGTGCCAGCAGCCAAGTGGGACAGGGCTATGGCTACACCTTC

J: TRBJ1-3
D: .
V: TRBV6-6
size: .
CDR3: CAGQGISGNTIYF
DNA: TGTGCCGGCCAGGGTATCTCTGGAAACACCATATATTTT

J: TRBJ1-4
D: TRBD1
V: TRBV28
size: .
CDR3: CASGDRVNEKLFF
DNA: TGTGCCAGTGGGGACAGGGTGAATGAAAAACTGTTTTTT

J: TRBJ2-5
D: TRBD2
V: TRBV7-9
size: .
CDR3: CASSFGAGGPETQYF
DNA: TGTGCCAGCAGCTTCGGGGCGGGGGGTCCGGAGACCCAGTACTTC

J: TRBJ1-1
D: .
V: TRBV5-1
size: .
CDR3: CASSLVADMNTEAFF
DNA: TGCGCCAGCAGCTTGGTAGCGGACATGAACACTGAAGCTTTCTTT

J: TRBJ1-3
D: .
V: TRBV30
size: .
CDR3: CAWILTDRGNTIYF
DNA: TGTGCCTGGATTCTCACGGACAGAGGAAACACCATATATTTT

J: TRBJ2-3
D: TRBD2
V: TRBV7-9
size: .
CDR3: CASSLAGLAGAGGYF
DNA: TGTGCCAGCAGCTTAGCCGGACTAGCGGGGGCCGGGGGGTATTTT

J: TRBJ2-7
D: TRBD1
V: TRBV27
size: .
CDR3: CASSLFGTGTYEQYF
DNA: TGTGCCAGCAGTTTATTCGGGACAGGGACCTACGAGCAGTACTTC

J: TRBJ1-6
D: .
V: TRBV5-6
size: once
CDR3: CASSLVPQAWDSPLHF
DNA: TGTGCCAGCAGCTTGGTCCCACAGGCGTGGGATTCACCCCTCCACTTT

J: TRBJ2-5
D: TRBD2
V: TRBV4-1
size: .
CDR3: CASTLTQSGGARETQYF
DNA: TGCGCCAGCACCCTAACCCAGAGCGGGGGGGCCAGAGAGACCCAGTACTTC

J: TRBJ1-5
D: .
V: TRBV6-1
size: .
CDR3: CASSERQTSQPQHF
DNA: TGTGCCAGCAGTGAAAGGCAGACAAGTCAGCCCCAGCATTTT

J: TRBJ1-2
D: .
V: TRBV18
size: .
CDR3: CASSPTDYGYTF
DNA: TGTGCCAGCTCACCAACAGATTATGGCTACACCTTC

J: TRBJ2-3
D: TRBD1
V: TRBV2
size: .
CDR3: CARQGVGTDTQYF
DNA: TGTGCCAGACAGGGGGTGGGCACAGATACGCAGTATTTT

J: TRBJ2-7
D: TRBD2
V: TRBV3-1/TRBV3-2
size: once
CDR3: CASSQDRAGGTYEQYF
DNA: TGTGCCAGCAGCCAAGATCGAGCGGGGGGGACCTACGAGCAGTACTTC

J: TRBJ2-5
D: .
V: TRBV4-1
size: .
CDR3: CASSHPSEGRETQYF
DNA: TGCGCCAGCAGCCACCCATCGGAGGGCAGAGAGACCCAGTACTTC

J: TRBJ1-5
D: .
V: TRBV10-3
size: few
CDR3: CAITRNSNQPQHF
DNA: TGTGCCATCACTAGGAATAGCAATCAGCCCCAGCATTTT

J: TRBJ1-5
D: .
V: TRBV2
size: .
CDR3: CASSAGANQPQHF
DNA: TGTGCCAGCAGTGCAGGGGCCAATCAGCCCCAGCATTTT

J: TRBJ2-1
D: TRBD2
V: TRBV10-3
size: few
CDR3: CAISEERGNEQFF
DNA: TGTGCCATCAGTGAGGAGCGGGGCAATGAGCAGTTCTTC

J: TRBJ2-7
D: TRBD2
V: TRBV28
size: .
CDR3: CASSLNPLAGFSYEQYF
DNA: TGTGCCAGCAGTTTAAACCCTCTAGCGGGGTTCTCCTACGAGCAGTACTTC

J: TRBJ2-3
D: TRBD2
V: TRBV10-3
size: .
CDR3: CAISDGTSGGYTDTQYF
DNA: TGTGCCATCAGTGATGGGACTAGCGGGGGTTACACAGATACGCAGTATTTT

J: TRBJ2-1
D: .
V: TRBV4-1
size: .
CDR3: CASSQDGRGVPRDYNEQFF
DNA: TGCGCCAGCAGCCAAGATGGGAGGGGGGTCCCAAGGGATTACAATGAGCAGTTCTTC

J: TRBJ2-7
D: TRBD1
V: TRBV29-1
size: .
CDR3: CSVEGQGTSYEQYF
DNA: TGCAGCGTTGAAGGACAGGGGACCTCCTACGAGCAGTACTTC

J: TRBJ1-5
D: TRBD1
V: TRBV28
size: once
CDR3: CASSPRTGAYSNQPQHF
DNA: TGTGCCAGCAGTCCCCGGACAGGGGCTTATAGCAATCAGCCCCAGCATTTT

J: TRBJ2-7
D: TRBD2
V: TRBV5-1
size: .
CDR3: CASSSAGLVKHEQYF
DNA: TGCGCCAGCAGCAGCGCGGGACTAGTGAAGCACGAGCAGTACTTC

J: TRBJ1-2
D: TRBD1
V: TRBV28
size: .
CDR3: CASNPSGGRGYTF
DNA: TGTGCCAGCAACCCCTCAGGGGGCCGTGGCTACACCTTC

J: TRBJ1-4
D: .
V: TRBV27
size: .
CDR3: CASSPRESNEKLFF
DNA: TGTGCCAGCAGTCCCCGGGAGAGTAATGAAAAACTGTTTTTT

J: TRBJ2-4
D: .
V: TRBV20-1
size: .
CDR3: CSPRRDIQQYF
DNA: TGCAGTCCAAGAAGGGACATTCAACAGTACTTC

J: TRBJ2-2
D: .
V: TRBV3-1/TRBV3-2
size: .
CDR3: CASSQTAGTNTGELFF
DNA: TGTGCCAGCAGCCAAACAGCGGGCACGAACACCGGGGAGCTGTTTTTT